This T cell receptor beta chain was found in a study of cytomegalovirus exposure and HLA in healthy donors. Study-level results: CMV antigen specificity of a few CMV-associated chains was confirmed in vitro. Some V segments (TRBV6-2 and TRBV6-3 among them) were excluded as indistinguishable.

Healthy people donating bone marrow made up the donors. Nominally healthy donors provided the samples, though records likely missed some immune exposures. Trimming stripped 4 bases from V and 1 base from J, with 11 bases between. CDR1 LGHNA and CDR2 YSLEER come from the germline V gene. The CDR3 is 15 residues long. Both 60 Vbeta primers and 13 Jbeta primers went into the PCR. Data came from immunoSEQ multiplex PCR; TCRdb stores just in-frame clones and leaves some out. Its table lists roughly 100,000 clones. Concerning this clone itself: Its antigen is unidentified.

This chain joins TRBV4-3 and TRBJ1-5, with a weak D call TRBD1 (6 bases). The receptor was derived from a man aged 35 to 55 in good health and CMV-seronegative. The sample taken for sequencing was PBMCs. This chain's CDR3 is CASSPKGDSNQPQHF. The CDR3 DNA reads TGCGCCAGCAGCCCGAAGGGGGACAGCAATCAGCCCCAGCATTTT.